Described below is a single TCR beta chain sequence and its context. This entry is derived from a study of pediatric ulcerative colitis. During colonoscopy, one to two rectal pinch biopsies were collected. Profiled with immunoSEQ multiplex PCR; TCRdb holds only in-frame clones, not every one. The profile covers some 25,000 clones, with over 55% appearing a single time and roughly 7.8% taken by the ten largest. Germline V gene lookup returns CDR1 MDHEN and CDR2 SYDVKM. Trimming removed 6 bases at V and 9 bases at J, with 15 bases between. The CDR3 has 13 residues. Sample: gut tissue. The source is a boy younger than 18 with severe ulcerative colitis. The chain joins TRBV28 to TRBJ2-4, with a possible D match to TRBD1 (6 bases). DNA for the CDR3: TGTGCCAGCAGGGCTACAGGGTTGAGCATTCAGTACTTC. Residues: CASRATGLSIQYF.